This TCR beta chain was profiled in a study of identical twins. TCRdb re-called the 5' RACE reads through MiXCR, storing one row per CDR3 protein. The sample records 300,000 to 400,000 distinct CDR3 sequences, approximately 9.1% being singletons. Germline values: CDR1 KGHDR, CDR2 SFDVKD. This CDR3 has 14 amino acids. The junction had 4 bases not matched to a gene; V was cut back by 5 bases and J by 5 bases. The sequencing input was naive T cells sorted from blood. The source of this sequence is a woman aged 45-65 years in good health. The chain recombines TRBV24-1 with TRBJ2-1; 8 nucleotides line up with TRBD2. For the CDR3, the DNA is TGTGCCACCAGTGTCCCCGGGGGGGACAATGAGCAGTTCTTC. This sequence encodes CATSVPGGDNEQFF.